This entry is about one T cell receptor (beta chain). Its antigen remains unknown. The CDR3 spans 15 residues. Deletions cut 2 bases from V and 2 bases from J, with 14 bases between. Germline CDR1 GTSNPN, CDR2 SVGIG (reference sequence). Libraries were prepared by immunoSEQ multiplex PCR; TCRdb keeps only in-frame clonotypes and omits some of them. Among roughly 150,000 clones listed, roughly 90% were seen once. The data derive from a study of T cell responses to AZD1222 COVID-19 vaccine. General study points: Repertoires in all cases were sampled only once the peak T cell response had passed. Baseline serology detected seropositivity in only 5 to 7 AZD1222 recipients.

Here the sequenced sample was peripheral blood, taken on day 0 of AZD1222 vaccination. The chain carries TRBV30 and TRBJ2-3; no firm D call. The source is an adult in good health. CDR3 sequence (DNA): TGTGCCTGGAGTCCGGGTCGCCCTAACACAGATACGCAGTATTTT. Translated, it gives CAWSPGRPNTDTQYF.